The present TCR beta chain was sequenced within a study of T cell responses to AZD1222 COVID-19 vaccine. The overall study: Investigators merged groups given second doses at roughly 4 or roughly 12 weeks. Study-level results: Possibly, clonal diversity was underestimated; donors were largely white British and included more females. When two AZD1222 doses had been given, Spike-specific TCR breadth and depth rose.

Turning to this clone: Its target is not known.

Germline assignment: CDR1 MDHEN and CDR2 SYDVKM. J lost 5 bases, V lost 2 bases, and 6 bases had no gene match. This CDR3 region has 15 residues. TCRdb's table, derived via immunoSEQ multiplex PCR, lists solely in-frame clones and lacks some. This repertoire shows under 200,000 clones, around nine tenths found once; its top ten account for more than 5.5%. This receptor was taken from an adult in good health. The sequences come from peripheral blood, collected on day 0 of AZD1222 vaccination. This sequence joins TRBV28 and TRBJ1-1; 9 nucleotides agree with TRBD1. The CDR3 nucleotides are TGTGCCAGCAGTTTAATTGGGACAGGGAGGACTGAAGCTTTCTTT. The encoded protein is CASSLIGTGRTEAFF.